This is a list of T cell receptor beta chains from one sample in a study of CXCR3-negative and CXCR3-positive naive CD8 T cells. TCRdb reprocessed the 5' RACE reads, with one entry per CDR3 protein and no DNA. The sample table includes 40,000 to 45,000 distinct CDR3 sequences. Sequencing was carried out using naive CXCR3- CD8+ T cells from blood. Receptors originate from a human donor in good health. Some clones in this sample may be carry-over from other donors' samples. CDR3s include the opening cysteine and the closing phenylalanine or tryptophan.

TRBJ1-5	TRBV28	CASSPGTGYQPQHF
TRBJ2-1	TRBV6-2/TRBV6-3	CASSYPGLVGF
TRBJ2-1	TRBV29-1	CSVEGLAGGSREQFF
TRBJ2-7	TRBV28	CASSSTGFEQYF
TRBJ2-3	TRBV27	CASSFRGMITDTQYF
TRBJ2-1	TRBV29-1	CSLQRTDYNEQFF
TRBJ2-1	TRBV7-9	CASSLGASGIGSEQFF
TRBJ2-5	TRBV9	CASSVALAGHPETQYF
TRBJ2-2	TRBV29-1	CSVAARSVSTGELFF
TRBJ1-1	TRBV13	CASSLDGTGLEAFF